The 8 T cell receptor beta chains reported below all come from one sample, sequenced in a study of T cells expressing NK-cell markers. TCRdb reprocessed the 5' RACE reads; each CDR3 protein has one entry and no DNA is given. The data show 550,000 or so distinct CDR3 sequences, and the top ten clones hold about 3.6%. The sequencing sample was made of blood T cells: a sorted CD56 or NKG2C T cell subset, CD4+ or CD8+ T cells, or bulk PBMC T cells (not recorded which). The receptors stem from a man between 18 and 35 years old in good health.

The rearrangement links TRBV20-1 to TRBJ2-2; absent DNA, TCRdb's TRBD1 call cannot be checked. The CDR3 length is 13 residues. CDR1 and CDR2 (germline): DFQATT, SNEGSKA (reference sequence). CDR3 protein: CSASGRRGGELFF.

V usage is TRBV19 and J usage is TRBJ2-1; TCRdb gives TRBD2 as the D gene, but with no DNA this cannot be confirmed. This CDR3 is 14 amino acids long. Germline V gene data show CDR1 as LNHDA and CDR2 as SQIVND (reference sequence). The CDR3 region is CASAWGLADNEQFF.

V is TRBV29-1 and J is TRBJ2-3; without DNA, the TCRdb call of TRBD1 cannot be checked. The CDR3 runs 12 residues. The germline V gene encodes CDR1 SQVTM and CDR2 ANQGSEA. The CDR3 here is CSARGRTDTQYF.

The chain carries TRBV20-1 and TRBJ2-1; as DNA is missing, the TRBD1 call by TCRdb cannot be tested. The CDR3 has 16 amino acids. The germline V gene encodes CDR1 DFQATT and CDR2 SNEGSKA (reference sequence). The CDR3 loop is CSARGPPRVRGNEQFF.

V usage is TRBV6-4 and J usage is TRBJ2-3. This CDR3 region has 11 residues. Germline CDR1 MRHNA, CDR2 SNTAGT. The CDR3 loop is CASIPTTCQYF.

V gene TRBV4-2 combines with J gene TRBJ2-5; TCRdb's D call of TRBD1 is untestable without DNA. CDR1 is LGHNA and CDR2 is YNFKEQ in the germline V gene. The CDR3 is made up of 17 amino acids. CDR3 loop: CASSQKGQGKYQETQYF.

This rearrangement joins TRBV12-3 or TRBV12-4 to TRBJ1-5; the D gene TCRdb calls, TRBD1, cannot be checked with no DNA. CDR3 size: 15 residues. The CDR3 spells CASSSGQATHQPQHF.

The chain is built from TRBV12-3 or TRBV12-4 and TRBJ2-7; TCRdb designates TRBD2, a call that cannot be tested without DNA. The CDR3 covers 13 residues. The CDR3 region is CASSLGLAYEQYF.